Sequencing of this T cell receptor beta chain was carried out in a study of shared clonotypes between healthy human individuals. Germline CDR1 SQVTM, CDR2 ANQGSEA. Unmatched junction bases numbered 11, after V lost 3 bases and J lost 2 bases. This CDR3 is 16 amino acids long. The study ran the assay at deep level. Using immunoSEQ multiplex PCR, the repertoire was profiled, and TCRdb retains in-frame clones only, with some absent. Of around 530,000 clones listed, about 80% are singletons. The rearrangement joins TRBV29-1 to TRBJ2-3; the match to TRBD1 covers 7 bases. The specimen sequenced was PBMCs. This clonotype was obtained from a woman in her thirties or forties in good health. Some clones in this sample may be carry-over from other donors' samples. CDR3 DNA: TGCAGCGTTGATAGCCCGGGACAGTTTTTCACAGATACGCAGTATTTT. It translates to CSVDSPGQFFTDTQYF.